A selection of T cell receptor beta chains follows, all from one sample in a study of human T cells and chemical hapten exposure. TCRdb called the RACE reads again in MiXCR, with one record for every CDR3 protein. The sample consists of some 97,000 distinct CDR3 sequences, around 25% of them appearing once. Sequenced here: whole blood, sampled in connection with sensitization to the hapten diphenylcyclopropenone (DPC). These receptors all stem from a man between 35 and 55 years old with alopecia areata. Some clones in this sample may be carry-over from other donors' samples. Both conserved end residues are part of each CDR3. The D gene is left open where the match is weak. Expanded clones are given a class, and other clones once, few, many or no size at all.

v_call	d_call	j_call	clone_size	cdr3_nt	cdr3_aa
TRBV12-3/TRBV12-4	.	TRBJ1-2	few	TGTGCCAGCAGCTACGGACAGTCAACTAACTATGGCTACACCTTC	CASSYGQSTNYGYTF
TRBV28	TRBD2	TRBJ2-5	few	TGTGCCAGCAGTTTACCCTCGGGACTAGCGGGAGTAGAGACCCAGTACTTC	CASSLPSGLAGVETQYF
TRBV7-2	.	TRBJ1-6	.	TGTGCCAGCAGCTCCTCCCCGGGTACTTCACCCCTCCACTTT	CASSSSPGTSPLHF
TRBV11-1	.	TRBJ2-2	few	TGTGCCAGCAGCTTAGCGGAGCTAACCGGGGAGCTGTTTTTT	CASSLAELTGELFF
TRBV12-3/TRBV12-4	.	TRBJ2-5	.	TGTGCCAGCAGTTTAGCGCCCAGGGGAGGGGTGACCCAGTACTTC	CASSLAPRGGVTQYF
TRBV11-1	.	TRBJ2-7	.	TGTGCCAGCAGCTACGACTTGAGGAAGGGGGAGCAGTACTTC	CASSYDLRKGEQYF
TRBV29-1	.	TRBJ2-3	many	TGCAGCGTGGGGGACACCCGTCATACGCAGTATTTT	CSVGDTRHTQYF
TRBV5-6	.	TRBJ2-7	many	TGTGCCAGCAGCTATGCAAAGGAGCAGTACTTC	CASSYAKEQYF
TRBV5-6	.	TRBJ1-1	few	TGTGCCAGCAGCCAGCAAAACACTGAAGCTTTCTTT	CASSQQNTEAFF
TRBV18	.	TRBJ1-2	few	TGTGCCAGCTCACCATCACAAGTACACTATGGCTACACCTTC	CASSPSQVHYGYTF
TRBV5-1	.	TRBJ1-4	few	TGCGCCAGCAGCTTTCGGGGAGACGAAAAACTGTTTTTT	CASSFRGDEKLFF
TRBV20-1	TRBD2	TRBJ2-2	.	TGCAGTGCTAGAGATCTGCTAGCGGGAGGGTCCGGGGAGCTGTTTTTT	CSARDLLAGGSGELFF
TRBV7-2	.	TRBJ2-5	.	TGTGCCAGCAGCTTAGCGCCTACAGGATGCCAAGAGACCCAGTACTTC	CASSLAPTGCQETQYF
TRBV20-1	TRBD1	TRBJ1-5	few	TGCAGTGCTAGGGGGACAGGGGGCTGGCAGCCCCAGCATTTT	CSARGTGGWQPQHF
TRBV7-6	TRBD1	TRBJ1-4	.	TGTGCCAGCCGCGAGGGGGGACAGGGGAATCAAAAACTGTTTTTT	CASREGGQGNQKLFF
TRBV28	.	TRBJ1-1	few	TGTGCCATAAACTCGGAAGGAGGGGGGAACACTGAAGCTTTCTTT	CAINSEGGGNTEAFF
TRBV12-3/TRBV12-4	.	TRBJ1-5	.	TGTGCCAGCACCCCAAGCGGCCTTAGCAATCAGCCCCAGCATTTT	CASTPSGLSNQPQHF
TRBV11-2	.	TRBJ2-1	.	TGTGCCAGCACCGTGGGACTCTCCCGGACGTTCTTC	CASTVGLSRTFF
TRBV7-2	TRBD2	TRBJ2-5	many	TGTGCCAGCAGCTCCCGGGGGCGACTAGCGGGAGGAGAGACCCAGTACTTC	CASSSRGRLAGGETQYF
TRBV2	.	TRBJ2-7	.	TGTGCCAGCAGTGAGTTAAGGCGTAGGGAGCAGTACTTC	CASSELRRREQYF
TRBV11-3	TRBD1	TRBJ2-1	.	TGTGCCAGCAGCCCTCACTTGGGACAGGGAATGGGTGAGCAGTTCTTC	CASSPHLGQGMGEQFF
TRBV29-1	TRBD1	TRBJ1-5	few	TGCAGCGCAGGGGGGGCAGGCAATCAGCCCCAGCATTTT	CSAGGAGNQPQHF
TRBV20-1	.	TRBJ1-1	.	TGCAGTGCTAGAGACACCACAGGGATTGAAGCTTTCTTT	CSARDTTGIEAFF
TRBV7-3	TRBD1	TRBJ2-5	few	TGTGCCAGCAGCTTAGGGGTAGGGGACAGGGGACGAGAGACCCAGTACTTC	CASSLGVGDRGRETQYF
TRBV6-5	.	TRBJ2-2	.	TGTGCCAGCAGTTACATGCCCACCGGGGAGCTGTTTTTT	CASSYMPTGELFF
TRBV30	.	TRBJ2-7	.	TGTGCCTGGATAAGCCCTAGTTCGGGGCAAAAGCAGTACTTC	CAWISPSSGQKQYF
TRBV27	TRBD2	TRBJ2-7	.	TGTGCCAGCAGTCCGGGACTAGCGGGATCGTACGAGCAGTACTTC	CASSPGLAGSYEQYF
TRBV28	.	TRBJ1-4	.	TGTGCCAGCAGTTTGGACTACAGGGAAAAACTGTTTTTT	CASSLDYREKLFF
TRBV27	.	TRBJ2-3	few	TGTGCCAGCAGTTTGGACAGACCACAGGATACGCAGTATTTT	CASSLDRPQDTQYF